Shown below are 6 T cell receptor beta chains from a single sample sequenced in a study of cytomegalovirus exposure and HLA in healthy donors. Sequencing used immunoSEQ multiplex PCR; TCRdb keeps in-frame clones, though not all of them. The table has 150,000 to 200,000 clones, around 87% seen once. Material for sequencing was PBMCs. These receptors were taken from a woman younger than 45 in good health and CMV-seronegative.

This chain links TRBV30 with TRBJ2-5; D unresolved. The germline CDR1 and CDR2 sequences are GTSNPN and SVGIG (reference sequence). There are 14 residues in the CDR3. Trimming removed 2 bases from V and 3 bases from J, with 13 bases in between. The chain's CDR3 is CAWSPLWSEETQYF. The CDR3, as DNA: TGTGCCTGGAGTCCCTTATGGAGCGAAGAGACCCAGTACTTC.

The DNA for the CDR3 is TGTGCCAGCAGTCTATTTACTAGCACAGATACGCAGTATTTT. This translates into CASSLFTSTDTQYF. The chain joins TRBV25-1 to TRBJ2-3, with D unclear. Germline CDR1 MGHDK, CDR2 SYGVNS. V was cut by 5 bases and J by 0 bases, with 9 bases left in between. The CDR3 loop spans 14 amino acids.

The genes are TRBV5-1 and TRBJ2-5; TRBD1 matches at 8 bases. Germline CDR1 and CDR2: SGHRS and YFSETQ. The CDR3 length is 17 residues. The V gene end was trimmed by 4 bases and the J gene end by 5 bases; junction bases not matched to a gene: 16. CDR3 amino acids: CASSPGQGGTFYETQYF. For the CDR3, the DNA is TGCGCCAGCAGCCCCGGACAGGGAGGAACGTTTTATGAGACCCAGTACTTC.

The rearrangement links TRBV5-1 to TRBJ1-6, with D possibly TRBD1 on 5 matching bases. The ends were cut back, 4 bases at V and 5 bases at J, with 13 bases in the middle. CDR1 is SGHRS, CDR2 YFSETQ, per germline. The CDR3 totals 15 residues. CDR3 DNA sequence: TGCGCCAGCAGCCCCCTGGGACTCGATAATTCACCCCTCCACTTT. This sequence encodes CASSPLGLDNSPLHF.

This rearrangement joins TRBV6-1 to TRBJ2-7, with 10 bases matching TRBD1. The V gene's germline CDR1 is MNHNS and CDR2 SASEGT. The CDR3 covers 16 residues. Losses at the gene ends were 6 bases for V and 3 bases for J; bases not matched to a gene: 11. The CDR3 region is CASRENGQGVFYEQYF. CDR3 DNA sequence: TGTGCCAGCAGGGAAAACGGACAGGGGGTTTTCTACGAGCAGTACTTC.

The chain recombines TRBV6-6 with TRBJ1-1; D gene uncertain. V was trimmed by 2 bases and J by 1 base, leaving 5 bases between them. This CDR3 region has 13 residues. Looked up from germline, CDR1 is MNHNY and CDR2 is SVGAGI (reference sequence). Here the CDR3 DNA reads TGTGCCAGCAGTTACGGGAGGAACACTGAAGCTTTCTTT. The encoded protein is CASSYGRNTEAFF.